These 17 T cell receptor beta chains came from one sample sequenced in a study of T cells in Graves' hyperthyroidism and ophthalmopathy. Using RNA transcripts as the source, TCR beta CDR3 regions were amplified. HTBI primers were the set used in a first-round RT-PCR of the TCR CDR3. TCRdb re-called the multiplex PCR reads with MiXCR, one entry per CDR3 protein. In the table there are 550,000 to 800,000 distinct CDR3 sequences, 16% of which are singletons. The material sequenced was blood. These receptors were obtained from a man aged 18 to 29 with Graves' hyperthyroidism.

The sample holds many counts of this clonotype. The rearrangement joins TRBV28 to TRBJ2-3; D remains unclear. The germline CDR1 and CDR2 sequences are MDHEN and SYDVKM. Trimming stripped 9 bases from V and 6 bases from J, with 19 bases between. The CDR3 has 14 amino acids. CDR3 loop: CASLKPGGWDTQYF. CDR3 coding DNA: TGTGCCAGTCTAAAGCCGGGCGGATGGGATACGCAGTATTTT.

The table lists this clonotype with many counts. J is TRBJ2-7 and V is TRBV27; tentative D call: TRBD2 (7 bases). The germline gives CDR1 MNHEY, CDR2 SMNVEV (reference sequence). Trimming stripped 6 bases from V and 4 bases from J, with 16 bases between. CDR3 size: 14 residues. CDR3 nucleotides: TGTGCCAGCAGACGTGGGGGGCGGGGGTACGAGCAGTACTTC. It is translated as CASRRGGRGYEQYF.

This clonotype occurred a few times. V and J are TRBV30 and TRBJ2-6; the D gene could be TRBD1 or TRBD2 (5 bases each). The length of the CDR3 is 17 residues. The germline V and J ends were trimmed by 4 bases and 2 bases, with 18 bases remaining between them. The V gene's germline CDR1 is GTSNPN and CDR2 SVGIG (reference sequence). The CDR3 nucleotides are TGTGCCTGGATGGGACGGAATCACGTCCCTGGGGCCAACGTCCTGACTTTC. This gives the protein CAWMGRNHVPGANVLTF. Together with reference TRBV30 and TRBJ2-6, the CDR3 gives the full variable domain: SQTIHQWPATLVQPVGSPLSLECTVEGTSNPNLYWYRQAAGRGLQLLFYSVGIGQISSEVPQNLSASRPQDRQFILSSKKLLLSDSGFYLCAWMGRNHVPGANVLTFGAGSRLTVL.

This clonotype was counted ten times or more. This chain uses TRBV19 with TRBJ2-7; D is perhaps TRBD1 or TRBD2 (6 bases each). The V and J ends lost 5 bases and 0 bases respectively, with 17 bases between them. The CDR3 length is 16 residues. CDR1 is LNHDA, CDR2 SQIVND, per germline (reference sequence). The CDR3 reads CASSWGAGSVSYEQYF. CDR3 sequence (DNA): TGTGCCAGTAGTTGGGGGGCGGGATCAGTCTCCTACGAGCAGTACTTC. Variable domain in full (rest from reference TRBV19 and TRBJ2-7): DGGITQSPKYLFRKEGQNVTLSCEQNLNHDAMYWYRQDPGQGLRLIYYSQIVNDFQKGDIAEGYSVSREKKESFPLTVTSAQKNPTAFYLCASSWGAGSVSYEQYFGPGTRLTVT.

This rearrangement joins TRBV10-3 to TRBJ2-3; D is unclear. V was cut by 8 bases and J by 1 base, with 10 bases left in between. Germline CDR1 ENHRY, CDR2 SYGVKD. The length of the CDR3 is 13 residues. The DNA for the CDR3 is TGTGCCATCGTGGGTAAAGGCACAGATACGCAGTATTTT. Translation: CAIVGKGTDTQYF.

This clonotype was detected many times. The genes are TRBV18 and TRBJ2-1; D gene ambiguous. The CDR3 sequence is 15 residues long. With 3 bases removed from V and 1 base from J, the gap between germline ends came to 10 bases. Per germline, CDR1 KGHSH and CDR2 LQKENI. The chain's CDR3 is CASSPGSSSYNEQFF. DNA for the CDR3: TGTGCCAGCTCACCGGGGTCTAGTTCCTACAATGAGCAGTTCTTC.

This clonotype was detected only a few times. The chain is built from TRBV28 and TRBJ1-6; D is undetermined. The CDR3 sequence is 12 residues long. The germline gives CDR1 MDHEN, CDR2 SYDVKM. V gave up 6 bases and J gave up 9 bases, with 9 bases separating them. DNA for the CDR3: TGTGCCAGCAGGGTCCCTAGTTCACCCCTCCACTTT. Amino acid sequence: CASRVPSSPLHF.

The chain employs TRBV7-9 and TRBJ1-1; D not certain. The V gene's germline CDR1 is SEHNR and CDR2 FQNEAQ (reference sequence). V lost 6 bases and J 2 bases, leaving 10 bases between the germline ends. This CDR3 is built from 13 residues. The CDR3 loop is CASRVTQNTEAFF. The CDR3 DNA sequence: TGTGCCAGCAGGGTAACACAAAACACTGAAGCTTTCTTT.

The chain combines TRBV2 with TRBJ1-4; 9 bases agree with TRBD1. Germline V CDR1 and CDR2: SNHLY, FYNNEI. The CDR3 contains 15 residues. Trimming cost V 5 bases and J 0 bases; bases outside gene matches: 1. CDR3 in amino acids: CASSWDRATNEKLFF. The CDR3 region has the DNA TGTGCCAGCAGTTGGGACAGGGCAACTAATGAAAAACTGTTTTTT. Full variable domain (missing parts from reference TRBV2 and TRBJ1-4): EPEVTQTPSHQVTQMGQEVILRCVPISNHLYFYWYRQILGQKVEFLVSFYNNEISEKSEIFDDQFSVERPDGSNFTLKIRSTKLEDSAMYFCASSWDRATNEKLFFGSGTQLSVL.

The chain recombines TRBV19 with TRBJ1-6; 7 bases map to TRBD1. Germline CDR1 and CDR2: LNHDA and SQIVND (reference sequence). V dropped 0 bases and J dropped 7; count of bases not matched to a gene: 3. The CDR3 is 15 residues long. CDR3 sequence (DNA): TGTGCCAGTAGTATAGATCACAGGGGCAATTCACCCCTCCACTTT. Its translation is CASSIDHRGNSPLHF.

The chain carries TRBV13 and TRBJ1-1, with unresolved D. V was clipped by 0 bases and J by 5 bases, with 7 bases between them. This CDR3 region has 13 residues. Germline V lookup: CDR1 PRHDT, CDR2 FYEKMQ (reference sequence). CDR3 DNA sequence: TGTGCCAGCAGCTTAGGTAAGGGTACTGAAGCTTTCTTT. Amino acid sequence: CASSLGKGTEAFF.

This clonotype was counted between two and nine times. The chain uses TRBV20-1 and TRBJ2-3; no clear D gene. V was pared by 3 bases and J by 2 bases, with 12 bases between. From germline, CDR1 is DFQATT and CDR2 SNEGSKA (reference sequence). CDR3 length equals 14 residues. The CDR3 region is CSASTASNTDTQYF. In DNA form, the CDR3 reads TGCAGTGCTAGCACAGCGTCAAACACAGATACGCAGTATTTT.

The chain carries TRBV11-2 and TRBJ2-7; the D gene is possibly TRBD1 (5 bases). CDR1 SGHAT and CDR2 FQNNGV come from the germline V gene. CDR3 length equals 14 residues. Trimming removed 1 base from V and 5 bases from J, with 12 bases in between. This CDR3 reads CASSLVRGLDEQYF. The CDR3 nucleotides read TGTGCCAGCAGCTTAGTTAGGGGCTTGGACGAGCAGTACTTC.

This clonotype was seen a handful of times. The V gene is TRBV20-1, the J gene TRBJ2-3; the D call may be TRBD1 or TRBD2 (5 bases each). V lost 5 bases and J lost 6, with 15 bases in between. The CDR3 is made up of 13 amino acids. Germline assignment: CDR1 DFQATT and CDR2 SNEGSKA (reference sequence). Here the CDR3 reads CSAPLGPRDTQYF. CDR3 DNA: TGCAGTGCTCCCCTGGGACCGCGGGATACGCAGTATTTT.

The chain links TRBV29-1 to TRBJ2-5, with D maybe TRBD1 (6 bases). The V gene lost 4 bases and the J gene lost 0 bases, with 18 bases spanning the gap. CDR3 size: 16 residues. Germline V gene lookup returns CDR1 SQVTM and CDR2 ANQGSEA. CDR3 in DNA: TGCAGCGTTGTCCCATTGACAGGAGAGTACCAAGAGACCCAGTACTTC. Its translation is CSVVPLTGEYQETQYF.

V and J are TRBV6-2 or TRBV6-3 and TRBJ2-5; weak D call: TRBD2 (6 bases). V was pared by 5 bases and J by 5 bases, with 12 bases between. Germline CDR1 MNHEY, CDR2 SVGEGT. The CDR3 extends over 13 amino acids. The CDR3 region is CASSTILAETQYF. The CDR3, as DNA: TGTGCCAGCAGTACCATCCTAGCGGAGACCCAGTACTTC.

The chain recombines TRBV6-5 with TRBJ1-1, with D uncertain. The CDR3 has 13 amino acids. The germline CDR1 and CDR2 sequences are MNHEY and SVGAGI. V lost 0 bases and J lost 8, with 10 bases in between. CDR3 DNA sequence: TGTGCCAGCAGTTACTCGCGAGGTCTCGAAGCTTTCTTT. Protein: CASSYSRGLEAFF.